The sequence of this T cell receptor beta chain was determined in a study of Ad26.COV2.S vaccination and SARS-CoV-2 variants. Study-level information: It was the COV1001 Ad26.COV2.S trial arm that included the donor.

Germline CDR1 reads MNHEY; CDR2 reads SMNVEV (reference sequence). CDR3 size: 16 residues. Deletions cut 3 bases from V and 0 bases from J, with 14 bases between. Treatment in this sample: 15 to 20 received Ad26.COV2.S at low or high dose, single or two shots; several received placebo; per-sample allocation not given. Samples came from day 63 after the first vaccine or placebo injection. TCRdb's table, derived via immunoSEQ multiplex PCR, lists solely in-frame clones and lacks some. The data show a few hundred thousand clones, around 90% seen once. This sequence originates from a person aged 18-60 years who received the Ad26.COV2.S COVID-19 vaccine or a placebo. This specimen was peripheral blood, taken in a trial of Ad26.COV2.S vaccine versus placebo. The chain carries TRBV27 and TRBJ2-5, with unresolved D. The CDR3 DNA sequence: TGTGCCAGCAGTTTTTCGGGCCTTGGGAACCAAGAGACCCAGTACTTC. Its translation is CASSFSGLGNQETQYF.